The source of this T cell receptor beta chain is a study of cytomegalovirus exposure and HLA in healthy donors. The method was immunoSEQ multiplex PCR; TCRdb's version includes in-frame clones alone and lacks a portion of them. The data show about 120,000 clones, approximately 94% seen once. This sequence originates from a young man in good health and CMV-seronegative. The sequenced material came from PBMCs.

In nucleotides, the CDR3 is TGTGCCAGCAGCGAAAGGACAGGGGGTTTTGGAAACACCATATATTTT. This encodes CASSERTGGFGNTIYF. J is TRBJ1-3 and V is TRBV7-2, with 10 bases lining up with TRBD1. The CDR3 is 16 amino acids. From germline, CDR1 is SGHTA and CDR2 FQGNSA. Trimming removed 5 bases from V and 3 bases from J; junction bases left unmatched: 7.